This T cell receptor beta chain was obtained from a study of immune cell composition in non-small cell lung cancer. Normal lung sampling was at least 3 cm from the tumour, as distant as possible. Frozen unsorted single-cell suspensions supplied the genomic DNA. Generated by immunoSEQ multiplex PCR, the TCRdb table keeps only in-frame clones and is missing some. The table includes a few thousand clones, roughly 81% detected once. Study findings and constraints: Overall clonality, unlike maximal tumour-associated clone frequency, did not predict TIL reactivity. Tumour-associated clones >0.5% occurred in roughly 30% of adenocarcinomas, roughly 80% of squamous.

To note about this clone: The antigen is not known.

The TCR originated in a human donor with non-small cell lung cancer. Sequencing was performed on non-adjacent lung tissue.

CDR3 loop: CASTLDQGGYTF. CDR3 bases: TGTGCCAGCACTCTTGACCAGGGTGGCTACACCTTC. This chain uses TRBV2 with TRBJ1-2; a weak D match, TRBD1 (5 bases). This CDR3 is built from 12 residues. Trimming pared 7 bases from V and 7 bases from J, leaving 13 bases between. Germline-derived CDR1 and CDR2 are SNHLY and FYNNEI.